One sample yielded the 21 T cell receptor beta chains listed below, sequenced in a study of brain metastases from non-small cell lung cancer. Only in-frame clones appear in the TCRdb table, and some are missing; sequencing was by immunoSEQ multiplex PCR. This repertoire shows about 4,000 clones, approximately 79% found once; its top ten account for roughly 6%. The sample comprised tumor-adjacent normal tissue. The source of these receptors is a donor over 35 with non-small cell lung cancer.

On this clone itself: Just one base apart from a much larger clone, this may be a read error. The chain joins TRBV6-1 to TRBJ2-3; D not certain. Germline CDR1 and CDR2: MNHNS and SASEGT. The CDR3 consists of 18 residues. DNA for the CDR3: TGTGCCAGCAGTGAATCAGAGACACGACGTACCTTCACAGATGCGCAGTATTTT. Protein product: CASSESETRRTFTDAQYF.

The chain couples TRBV25-1 to TRBJ2-5, with 7 bases lining up with TRBD1. The CDR3 covers 13 residues. Losses at the gene ends were 5 bases for V and 5 bases for J; bases not matched to a gene: 5. From germline, CDR1 is MGHDK and CDR2 SYGVNS. The CDR3 loop is CASSRQDRETQYF. The CDR3 DNA is TGTGCCAGCAGTCGACAGGACAGGGAGACCCAGTACTTC.

The V and J genes are TRBV30 and TRBJ2-6; no clear D. This CDR3 has 13 residues. Deletions cut 3 bases from V and 0 bases from J, with 3 bases between. CDR1 is GTSNPN and CDR2 is SVGIG in the germline V gene (reference sequence). The CDR3 loop is CAWRTSGANVLTF. Here the CDR3 DNA reads TGTGCCTGGAGGACCTCTGGGGCCAACGTCCTGACTTTC.

The chain employs TRBV7-8 and TRBJ2-1, with D possibly called TRBD1 or TRBD2 (6 bases each). This CDR3 region has 15 residues. The V gene lost 2 bases and the J gene lost 8 bases, with 16 bases spanning the gap. The germline CDR1 and CDR2 sequences are SGHVS and FQNEAQ. CDR3 sequence reads: CASSLLGGTVDEQFF. In DNA form, the CDR3 reads TGTGCCAGCAGCTTACTGGGGGGCACGGTGGATGAGCAGTTCTTC.

The chain is built from TRBV5-1 and TRBJ1-1; no definite D call. The length of the CDR3 is 15 residues. The V end was cut by 6 bases, the J end by 1 base, with 16 bases between. Germline-derived CDR1 and CDR2 are SGHRS and YFSETQ. CDR3 sequence (DNA): TGCGCCAGCAAGGTAGTAGGATCGGAGAACACTGAAGCTTTCTTT. Residues: CASKVVGSENTEAFF.

CDR3 DNA: TGTGCCAGCAGTTCTCGGTCGGGCGGGAACACAGATACGCAGTATTTT. Protein: CASSSRSGGNTDTQYF. The chain recombines TRBV28 with TRBJ2-3, with a possible D match to TRBD2 (6 bases). In germline, CDR1 is MDHEN, CDR2 SYDVKM. The CDR3 contains 16 residues. Between the trimmed V and J ends, which lost 4 bases and 2 bases, there was a span of 16 bases.

V gene TRBV7-9 combines with J gene TRBJ2-5; TRBD2 matches 7 bases. V shed 10 bases and J 4 bases; nucleotides not matched to a gene: 6. The CDR3 extends over 12 amino acids. The germline gives CDR1 SEHNR, CDR2 FQNEAQ (reference sequence). The CDR3 protein is CATGGFGETQYF. The CDR3 coding sequence is TGTGCCACCGGGGGGTTCGGAGAGACCCAGTACTTC.

The rearrangement joins TRBV7-2 to TRBJ1-1, with D maybe TRBD1 (6 bases). The V end lost 5 bases, the J end lost 5 bases, and 12 bases lay between the germline ends. From germline, CDR1 is SGHTA and CDR2 FQGNSA. The CDR3 contains 13 residues. CDR3 region: CASSTKDRTEAFF. The DNA of the CDR3 is TGTGCCAGCAGCACCAAGGACAGAACTGAAGCTTTCTTT.

This rearrangement joins TRBV2 to TRBJ1-5, with 9 bases aligning to TRBD1. The CDR3 runs to 17 residues. CDR1 and CDR2 (germline): SNHLY, FYNNEI. Trimming at V came to 7 bases and at J to 4 bases, leaving 14 bases not matched to a gene. CDR3 DNA: TGTGCCAGCACCGATAGGGGGACCGGGACAGGGAATCAGCCCCAGCATTTT. Translation: CASTDRGTGTGNQPQHF.

The chain is built from TRBV7-9 and TRBJ1-6; TRBD1 matches at 7 bases. The CDR3 length is 15 residues. V lost 1 base, J lost 5 bases, and 2 bases stayed unmatched. Per germline, CDR1 SEHNR and CDR2 FQNEAQ (reference sequence). The CDR3 protein is CASSLVTGDNSPLHF. CDR3 DNA: TGTGCCAGCAGCTTAGTTACAGGGGATAATTCACCCCTCCACTTT.

The rearrangement uses TRBV27 and TRBJ2-7, with 10 bases that match TRBD2. The germline V gene has CDR1 MNHEY and CDR2 SMNVEV (reference sequence). The ends lost 7 bases at V and 6 bases at J; junction bases unmatched: 15. This CDR3 region has 16 residues. The CDR3, as DNA: TGTGCCAGCACCGGTCGGGGGCTAGCGGGAGACTTCGAGCAGTACTTC. Translating gives CASTGRGLAGDFEQYF.

The V call is TRBV2, the J call TRBJ2-7; D is possibly TRBD1 or TRBD2 (5 bases each). Germline V lookup: CDR1 SNHLY, CDR2 FYNNEI. V lost 1 base and J 6 bases, leaving 13 bases between the germline ends. This CDR3 region has 14 residues. The CDR3 is CASSEDRLGSEQYF. The CDR3 region has the DNA TGTGCCAGCAGTGAAGACAGGTTGGGGAGCGAGCAGTACTTC. Complete variable domain (other parts from reference TRBV2 and TRBJ2-7): EPEVTQTPSHQVTQMGQEVILRCVPISNHLYFYWYRQILGQKVEFLVSFYNNEISEKSEIFDDQFSVERPDGSNFTLKIRSTKLEDSAMYFCASSEDRLGSEQYFGPGTRLTVT.

The chain joins TRBV28 to TRBJ1-2; tentative D call: TRBD1 (6 bases). The V gene's germline CDR1 is MDHEN and CDR2 SYDVKM. The CDR3 is 12 residues long. Deletions cut 4 bases from V and 7 bases from J, with 10 bases between. As DNA, the CDR3 is TGTGCCAGCAGTTACAGGGCCTTTGGCTACACCTTC. Its translation: CASSYRAFGYTF.

The chain employs TRBV5-6 and TRBJ2-5; tentatively, D is TRBD2 (5 bases). With 0 bases removed from V and 5 bases from J, the gap between germline ends came to 17 bases. CDR1 is SGHDT, CDR2 YYEEEE, per germline. CDR3 length: 16 amino acids. The CDR3 nucleotides are TGTGCCAGCAGCTTGGCCTGGCAGGAGGCCGCCGAGACCCAGTACTTC. Its translation: CASSLAWQEAAETQYF.

The chain combines TRBV18 with TRBJ2-7, with 11 bases aligning to TRBD1. The V gene end was trimmed by 3 bases and the J gene end by 2 bases; junction bases not matched to a gene: 6. Germline CDR1 is KGHSH and CDR2 is LQKENI. This CDR3 is 16 amino acids long. The CDR3 loop reads CASSPSGTGGPYEQYF. Written as DNA, the CDR3 is TGTGCCAGCTCACCGTCGGGGACAGGGGGACCCTACGAGCAGTACTTC.

The chain uses TRBV27 and TRBJ2-7, with TRBD2 identical over 7 bases. J gave up 0 bases and V 3 bases, and 11 bases lay outside the gene matches. Germline loops: CDR1 MNHEY, CDR2 SMNVEV (reference sequence). The CDR3 length is 17 residues. In DNA form, the CDR3 reads TGTGCCAGCAGTTTTGGTGGGAGGGGTCTCCTCTCCTACGAGCAGTACTTC. Translating it yields CASSFGGRGLLSYEQYF.

Concerning this clone itself: Additional DNA sequences in this sample encode the identical CDR3. This chain uses TRBV4-1 with TRBJ2-7; D gene unclear. The CDR3 has 11 residues. Trimming shortened V by 1 base and J by 5 bases, and 3 bases separated the two germline ends. Germline-derived CDR1 and CDR2 are MGHRA and YSYEKL. This CDR3 is CASSQGDEQYF. The CDR3 DNA sequence: TGCGCCAGCAGCCAAGGGGACGAGCAGTACTTC.

This clone was detected a few times. This chain links TRBV28 with TRBJ2-7; 8 positions agree with TRBD2. This CDR3 is built from 17 residues. Per the germline V gene, CDR1 is MDHEN and CDR2 is SYDVKM. V was pared by 4 bases and J by 2 bases, with 13 bases of the junction left unmatched. The CDR3 sequence is CASSSPQLSGSTYEQYF. Written as DNA, the CDR3 is TGTGCCAGCAGTTCCCCCCAGCTAAGCGGGAGTACCTACGAGCAGTACTTC.

This sequence joins TRBV6-5 and TRBJ2-7; 9 bases are shared with TRBD2. CDR1 and CDR2 from the germline V gene are MNHEY and SVGAGI. After removal of 2 bases from V and 2 bases from J, the junction contained 1 base not matched to a gene. The CDR3 is made up of 14 amino acids. The CDR3 region has the DNA TGTGCCAGCAGTTACCGCGGGAGGGCCTACGAGCAGTACTTC. Translation gives CASSYRGRAYEQYF.

This chain uses TRBV14 with TRBJ1-2; D unresolved. The CDR3 extends over 14 amino acids. Trimming cost V 4 bases and J 8 bases, with 17 bases left between them. Germline V gene sequence: CDR1 SGHDN, CDR2 FVKESK. The CDR3 spells CASSRLNEGRGYTF. The CDR3 DNA reads TGTGCCAGCAGCCGACTAAATGAGGGCAGGGGCTACACCTTC.

Only a few counts were recorded for this clone. This chain joins TRBV29-1 and TRBJ1-4, with unresolved D. The ends were cut back, 4 bases at V and 4 bases at J, with 7 bases in the middle. Germline CDR1 and CDR2: SQVTM and ANQGSEA. The CDR3 is 12 residues long. CDR3 coding DNA: TGCAGCGTTGTCATGAATAATGAAAAACTGTTTTTT. Its protein product is CSVVMNNEKLFF.